This T cell receptor (beta chain) stems from a study of identical twins. TCRdb re-called the 5' RACE reads through MiXCR, storing one row per CDR3 protein. The sample has 550,000 to 800,000 distinct CDR3 sequences, under 8.5% seen once. Study-level results: Fewer insertions characterized abundant cord blood beta clonotypes, whereas memory repertoires showed none.

To note about this clonotype: Its specificity is unknown.

V lost 1 base and J 3 bases, leaving 14 bases between the germline ends. Germline CDR1 MNHEY, CDR2 SVGAGI. The CDR3 loop spans 16 amino acids. This same sample was also taken into another study, of yellow fever vaccine responses in identical twins.

The chain couples TRBV6-5 to TRBJ2-3, with D tentatively TRBD1 or TRBD2 (5 bases each). The receptor was derived from a woman in her late teens or twenties in good health. Sequencing used PBMCs. As DNA, the CDR3 is TGTGCCAGCAGTTACTTGGACTTCGGGGCTACAGATACGCAGTATTTT. Amino acid sequence: CASSYLDFGATDTQYF.